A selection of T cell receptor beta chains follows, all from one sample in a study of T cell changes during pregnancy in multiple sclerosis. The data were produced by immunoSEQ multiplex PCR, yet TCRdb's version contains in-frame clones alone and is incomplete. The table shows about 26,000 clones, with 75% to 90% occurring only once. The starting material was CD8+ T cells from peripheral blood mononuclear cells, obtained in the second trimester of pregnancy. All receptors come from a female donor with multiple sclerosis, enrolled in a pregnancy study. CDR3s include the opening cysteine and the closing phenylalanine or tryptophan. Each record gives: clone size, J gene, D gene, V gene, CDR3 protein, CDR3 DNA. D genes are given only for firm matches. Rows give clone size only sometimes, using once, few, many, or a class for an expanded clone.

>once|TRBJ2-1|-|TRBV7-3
CASSLEFMGSLGGRDEQFF
TGTGCCAGCAGCTTAGAATTTATGGGGAGTTTAGGCGGTCGTGATGAGCAGTTCTTC
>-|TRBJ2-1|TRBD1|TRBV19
CASSIDPRTGNYYNEQFF
TGTGCCAGTAGTATAGATCCGCGGACAGGGAATTACTACAATGAGCAGTTCTTC
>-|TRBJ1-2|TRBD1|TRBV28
CASKQGANYGYTF
TGTGCCAGCAAACAGGGGGCTAACTATGGCTACACCTTC
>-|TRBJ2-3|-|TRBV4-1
CASRQGLSTDTQYF
TGCGCCAGTAGACAGGGACTCAGCACAGATACGCAGTATTTT
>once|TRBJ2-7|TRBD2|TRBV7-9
CASSPLLLAEGLYEQYF
TGTGCCAGCAGCCCCCTCCTACTAGCGGAGGGACTCTACGAGCAGTACTTC
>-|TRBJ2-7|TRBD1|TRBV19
CATGTVANEQYF
TGTGCCACCGGGACAGTTGCCAACGAGCAGTACTTC
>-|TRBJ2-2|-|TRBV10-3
CAISEGGIDTGELFF
TGTGCCATCAGTGAGGGCGGGATCGACACCGGGGAGCTGTTTTTT
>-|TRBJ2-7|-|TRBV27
CASSPGYEQYF
TGTGCCAGCAGTCCCGGCTACGAGCAGTACTTC
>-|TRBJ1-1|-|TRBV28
CASSLEMNTEAFF
TGTGCCAGCAGTTTGGAGATGAACACTGAAGCTTTCTTT
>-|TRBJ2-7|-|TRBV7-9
CASSSGAPYEQYF
TGTGCCAGCAGCTCAGGGGCCCCCTACGAGCAGTACTTC
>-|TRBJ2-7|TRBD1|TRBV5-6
CASSYTVTGEDEQYF
TGTGCCAGCAGCTACACGGTGACAGGGGAGGACGAGCAGTACTTC
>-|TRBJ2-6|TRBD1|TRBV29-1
CSVDPGQGLSGANVLTF
TGCAGCGTTGATCCGGGACAGGGCCTATCTGGGGCCAACGTCCTGACTTTC
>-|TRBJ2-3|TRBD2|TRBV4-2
CASSQDTPGLAGGPARWGTQYF
TGTGCCAGCAGCCAAGATACTCCGGGACTAGCGGGAGGGCCTGCTCGTTGGGGTACGCAGTATTTT
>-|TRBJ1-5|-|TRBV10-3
CAIRRDINQPQHF
TGTGCCATCAGGAGAGACATCAATCAGCCCCAGCATTTT
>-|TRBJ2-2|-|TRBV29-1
CSVAGQNTGELFF
TGCAGCGTGGCGGGTCAGAACACCGGGGAGCTGTTTTTT
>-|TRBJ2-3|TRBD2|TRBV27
CAWGGAGDSDTQYF
TGTGCCTGGGGCGGGGCGGGAGATTCAGATACGCAGTATTTT
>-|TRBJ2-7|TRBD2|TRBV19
CASNGGRALHEQYF
TGTGCCAGTAACGGCGGGAGGGCCCTCCACGAGCAGTACTTC
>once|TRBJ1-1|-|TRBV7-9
CASSSPTEKNTEAFF
TGTGCCAGCAGCTCGCCGACAGAGAAGAACACTGAAGCTTTCTTT
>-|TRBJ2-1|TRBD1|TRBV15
CATSRDRGGTGWYEQFF
TGTGCCACCAGCAGAGATCGAGGAGGGACAGGGTGGTATGAGCAGTTCTTC
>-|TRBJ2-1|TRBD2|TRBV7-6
CASSLATSGSRNEQFF
TGTGCCAGCAGCTTAGCGACTAGCGGGAGTCGGAATGAGCAGTTCTTC
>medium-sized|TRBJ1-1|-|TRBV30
CAWSVTAGGTEAFF
TGTGCCTGGAGTGTTACGGCGGGAGGGACTGAAGCTTTCTTT
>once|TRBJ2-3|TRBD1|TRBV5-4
CASSTWTGDTDTQYF
TGTGCCAGCAGCACGTGGACAGGGGACACAGATACGCAGTATTTT
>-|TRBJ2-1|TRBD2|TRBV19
CASSTSFAGGLIF
TGTGCCAGTAGTACCTCTTTTGCGGGAGGGCTTATCTTC
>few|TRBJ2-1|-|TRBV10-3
CAISVGGRGSKQFF
TGTGCCATCAGTGTAGGTGGTAGGGGTTCAAAGCAGTTCTTC
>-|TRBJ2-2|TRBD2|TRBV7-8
CASSSSAGVAGELFF
TGTGCCAGCAGCTCATCAGCGGGAGTTGCCGGGGAGCTGTTTTTT
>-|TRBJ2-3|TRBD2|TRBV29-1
CSVERGVGTDTQYF
TGCAGCGTTGAACGGGGGGTGGGCACAGATACGCAGTATTTT
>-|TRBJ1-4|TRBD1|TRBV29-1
CSRSEKWDREAEKLFF
TGCAGCCGTTCGGAAAAGTGGGACAGGGAAGCTGAAAAACTGTTTTTT
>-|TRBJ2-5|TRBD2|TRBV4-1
CASSLRTSGMVETQYF
TGCGCCAGCAGCCTCCGGACTAGCGGGATGGTGGAGACCCAGTACTTC
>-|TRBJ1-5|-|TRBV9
CASSEDGGNQPQHF
TGTGCCAGCAGCGAGGACGGGGGCAATCAGCCCCAGCATTTT
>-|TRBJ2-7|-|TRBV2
CASSFYRDSYEQYF
TGTGCCAGCAGTTTTTACAGGGATTCCTACGAGCAGTACTTC
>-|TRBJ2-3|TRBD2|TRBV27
CASSLWGGGRTDTQYF
TGTGCCAGCAGTTTATGGGGGGGAGGGCGCACAGATACGCAGTATTTT
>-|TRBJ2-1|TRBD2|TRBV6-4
CASSDGTSGNEQFF
TGTGCCAGCAGTGACGGGACTAGCGGGAATGAGCAGTTCTTC
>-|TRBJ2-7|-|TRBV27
CASSWGRAYEQYF
TGTGCCAGCAGCTGGGGCCGAGCCTACGAGCAGTACTTC
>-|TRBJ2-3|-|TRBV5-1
CASSLDITDTQYF
TGCGCCAGCAGCTTGGACATCACAGATACGCAGTATTTT
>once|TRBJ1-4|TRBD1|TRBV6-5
CASSTGQANEKLFF
TGTGCCAGCAGTACCGGACAGGCTAATGAAAAACTGTTTTTT
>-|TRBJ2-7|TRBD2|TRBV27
CASSPGLAGLEQYF
TGTGCCAGCAGTCCGGGACTAGCGGGCCTAGAGCAGTACTTC
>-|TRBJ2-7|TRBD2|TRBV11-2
CASSFVGGGEQYF
TGTGCCAGCAGCTTTGTGGGGGGGGGCGAGCAGTACTTC
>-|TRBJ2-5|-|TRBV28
CASSPSEGGQETQYF
TGTGCCAGCAGCCCCTCGGAAGGGGGTCAAGAGACCCAGTACTTC
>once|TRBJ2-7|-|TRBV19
CASSGWDKKDEQYF
TGTGCCAGTAGTGGCTGGGACAAGAAGGACGAGCAGTACTTC
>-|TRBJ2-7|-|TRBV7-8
CASSLVGGSYEQYF
TGTGCCAGCAGCTTAGTTGGGGGGTCCTACGAGCAGTACTTC
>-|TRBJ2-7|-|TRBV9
CASSAGSRDYEQYF
TGTGCCAGCAGCGCCGGGAGTAGGGACTACGAGCAGTACTTC
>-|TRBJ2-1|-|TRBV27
CASSFFQAIPPYNEQFF
TGTGCCAGCAGTTTTTTCCAAGCGATTCCCCCATACAATGAGCAGTTCTTC
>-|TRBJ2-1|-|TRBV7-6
CASSLVVSEQFF
TGTGCCAGCAGCTTAGTCGTGAGTGAGCAGTTCTTC
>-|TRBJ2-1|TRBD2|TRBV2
CASSDGGDYNEQFF
TGTGCCAGCAGTGATGGGGGGGACTACAATGAGCAGTTCTTC
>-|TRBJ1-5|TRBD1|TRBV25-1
CASSEKQGRGQPQHF
TGTGCCAGCAGTGAAAAACAGGGGCGGGGTCAGCCCCAGCATTTT
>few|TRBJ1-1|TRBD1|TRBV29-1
CSVQGASEAFF
TGCAGCGTGCAGGGGGCAAGTGAAGCTTTCTTT
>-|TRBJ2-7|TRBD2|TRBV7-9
CASSFPGGAGAYEQYF
TGTGCCAGCAGCTTCCCCGGGGGAGCGGGGGCCTACGAGCAGTACTTC
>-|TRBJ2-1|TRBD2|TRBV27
CASSLTSWGGSYNEQFF
TGTGCCAGCAGTTTAACCTCTTGGGGGGGATCCTACAATGAGCAGTTCTTC
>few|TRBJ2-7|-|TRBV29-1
CSVVLDGSGEQYF
TGCAGCGTAGTACTAGATGGGTCGGGCGAGCAGTACTTC
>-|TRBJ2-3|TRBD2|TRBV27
CASTPIAGDVNTQYF
TGTGCCAGCACCCCCATAGCGGGAGATGTAAATACGCAGTATTTT
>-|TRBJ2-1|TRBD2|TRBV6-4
CASSDSLAGDMNEQFF
TGTGCCAGCAGTGACTCACTAGCGGGGGATATGAATGAGCAGTTCTTC